This TCR beta chain came from a study of T cells expressing NK-cell markers. Overall study context: Researchers got TCR beta repertoires out of sorted CD3+CD56+NKG2C+, CD3+CD56+NKG2C- and CD3+CD56-NKG2C+ T cells. Serological testing identified most of the eight sequenced donors as HCMV-seropositive and one as seronegative. Study outcomes and limitations: Dominant NKG2C+ clonotypes in 6 or 7 donors made up about 1.0-8% of CD8+ T cells.

The germline V gene has CDR1 MNHEY and CDR2 SVGAGI. The CDR3 is 12 residues long. Worth noting for this clonotype: Its matching antigen is unknown.

Making the TCR beta cDNA relied on 5'RACE template switching with UMIs. One entry per CDR3 protein, without DNA, is what TCRdb gives after re-calling the 5' RACE reads. This sample's table reports around 100,000 distinct CDR3 sequences. This rearrangement joins TRBV6-5 to TRBJ2-7. The receptor was isolated from a woman between 18 and 70 years old in good health. What was sequenced was blood T cells: a sorted CD56 or NKG2C T cell subset, CD4+ or CD8+ T cells, or bulk PBMC T cells (not recorded which). This CDR3 is CASSYGKFEQYF.